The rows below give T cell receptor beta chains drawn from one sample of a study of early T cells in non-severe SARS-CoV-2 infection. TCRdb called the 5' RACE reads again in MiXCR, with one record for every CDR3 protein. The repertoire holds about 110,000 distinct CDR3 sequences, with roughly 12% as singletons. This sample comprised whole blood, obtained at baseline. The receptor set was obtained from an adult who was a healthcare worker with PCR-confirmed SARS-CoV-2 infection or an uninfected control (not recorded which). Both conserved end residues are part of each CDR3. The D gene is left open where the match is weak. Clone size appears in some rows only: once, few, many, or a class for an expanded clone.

cdr3_aa: CAISETGGDTEAFF
cdr3_nt: TGTGCCATCAGTGAAACCGGGGGCGACACTGAAGCTTTCTTT
j_call: TRBJ1-1
clone_size: many
d_call: .
v_call: TRBV10-3

cdr3_aa: CATCTGLMNTEAFF
cdr3_nt: TGTGCCACCTGTACCGGGCTAATGAACACTGAAGCTTTCTTT
j_call: TRBJ1-1
clone_size: .
d_call: .
v_call: TRBV6-1

cdr3_aa: CASSPRRHRSKETQYF
cdr3_nt: TGTGCCAGCAGTCCCCGGCGGCACAGGTCCAAAGAGACCCAGTACTTC
j_call: TRBJ2-5
clone_size: .
d_call: .
v_call: TRBV12-3/TRBV12-4

cdr3_aa: CSARVRTGNTEAFF
cdr3_nt: TGCAGTGCTAGAGTTCGGACAGGGAACACTGAAGCTTTCTTT
j_call: TRBJ1-1
clone_size: few
d_call: TRBD1
v_call: TRBV20-1

cdr3_aa: CASSQDSGQGRRPRNF
cdr3_nt: TGTGCCAGCAGCCAAGATTCCGGGCAGGGTAGGCGACCACGGAACTTC
j_call: TRBJ2-7
clone_size: few
d_call: .
v_call: TRBV4-2

cdr3_aa: CASSPVISAGAVQETQYF
cdr3_nt: TGTGCCAGCAGCCCAGTGATATCTGCGGGGGCGGTACAAGAGACCCAGTACTTC
j_call: TRBJ2-5
clone_size: many
d_call: .
v_call: TRBV7-2

cdr3_aa: CASSPGTNDGYTF
cdr3_nt: TGTGCCAGCAGTCCCGGGACGAACGATGGCTACACCTTC
j_call: TRBJ1-2
clone_size: .
d_call: .
v_call: TRBV7-6

cdr3_aa: CASSYSGLAGGEQFF
cdr3_nt: TGTGCCAGCAGTTACTCAGGACTAGCGGGAGGTGAGCAGTTCTTC
j_call: TRBJ2-1
clone_size: .
d_call: TRBD2
v_call: TRBV6-6

cdr3_aa: CASSLARASNYGYTF
cdr3_nt: TGTGCCAGCAGCTTAGCCAGGGCCTCTAACTATGGCTACACCTTC
j_call: TRBJ1-2
clone_size: .
d_call: .
v_call: TRBV7-9

cdr3_aa: CASRPTSGGSYEQYF
cdr3_nt: TGTGCCAGCAGACCTACTAGCGGAGGCTCCTACGAGCAGTACTTC
j_call: TRBJ2-7
clone_size: few
d_call: TRBD2
v_call: TRBV28

cdr3_aa: CASSVGGTNEKLFF
cdr3_nt: TGTGCCAGCAGCGTAGGAGGAACTAATGAAAAACTGTTTTTT
j_call: TRBJ1-4
clone_size: many
d_call: .
v_call: TRBV9

cdr3_aa: CASSLLMMNTEAFF
cdr3_nt: TGTGCCAGCAGCTTGCTGATGATGAACACTGAAGCTTTCTTT
j_call: TRBJ1-1
clone_size: .
d_call: .
v_call: TRBV5-5

cdr3_aa: CASSQDLYRMEGYTF
cdr3_nt: TGCGCCAGCAGCCAAGACCTTTACCGTATGGAGGGCTACACCTTC
j_call: TRBJ1-2
clone_size: .
d_call: .
v_call: TRBV4-1

cdr3_aa: CASSQGRQGLAKNIQYF
cdr3_nt: TGTGCCAGCAGCCAAGGTCGACAGGGGCTAGCCAAAAACATTCAGTACTTC
j_call: TRBJ2-4
clone_size: .
d_call: TRBD1
v_call: TRBV3-1

cdr3_aa: CASRISSRAPLHF
cdr3_nt: TGTGCCAGCAGAATTTCCTCTCGGGCACCCCTCCACTTT
j_call: TRBJ1-6
clone_size: few
d_call: .
v_call: TRBV27

cdr3_aa: CAYHRALDSPLHF
cdr3_nt: TGTGCCTATCACAGGGCTCTGGATTCACCCCTCCACTTT
j_call: TRBJ1-6
clone_size: many
d_call: .
v_call: TRBV30

cdr3_aa: CASSEKRGRQAEAFF
cdr3_nt: TGTGCCAGCAGTGAGAAGCGGGGCCGCCAAGCGGAAGCTTTCTTT
j_call: TRBJ1-1
clone_size: few
d_call: .
v_call: TRBV6-1

cdr3_aa: CASSLDSYNSPLHF
cdr3_nt: TGTGCCAGCAGCCTCGACAGTTATAATTCACCCCTCCACTTT
j_call: TRBJ1-6
clone_size: many
d_call: .
v_call: TRBV6-6

cdr3_aa: CASSPGTALYEQYF
cdr3_nt: TGTGCCAGCAGCCCCGGGACAGCCCTCTACGAGCAGTACTTC
j_call: TRBJ2-7
clone_size: .
d_call: TRBD1
v_call: TRBV5-4

cdr3_aa: CSVAAGDTQYF
cdr3_nt: TGCAGCGTTGCGGCGGGAGATACGCAGTATTTT
j_call: TRBJ2-3
clone_size: .
d_call: .
v_call: TRBV29-1

cdr3_aa: CASSPDPEGEQYF
cdr3_nt: TGTGCCAGCAGCCCGGACCCCGAAGGCGAGCAGTACTTC
j_call: TRBJ2-7
clone_size: few
d_call: .
v_call: TRBV7-7

cdr3_aa: CASSIEHRGRFYGYTF
cdr3_nt: TGTGCCAGTAGTATAGAACACAGGGGGCGCTTCTATGGCTACACCTTC
j_call: TRBJ1-2
clone_size: .
d_call: TRBD1
v_call: TRBV19

cdr3_aa: CASSRQGARNEQYF
cdr3_nt: TGTGCCAGCAGCCGACAGGGGGCCAGGAACGAGCAGTACTTC
j_call: TRBJ2-7
clone_size: .
d_call: TRBD1
v_call: TRBV6-6

cdr3_aa: CSVEGPSYGYTF
cdr3_nt: TGCAGCGTTGAAGGACCGAGCTATGGCTACACCTTC
j_call: TRBJ1-2
clone_size: few
d_call: .
v_call: TRBV29-1

cdr3_aa: CSAGGTGGETQYF
cdr3_nt: TGCAGTGCTGGAGGGACCGGAGGAGAGACCCAGTACTTC
j_call: TRBJ2-5
clone_size: .
d_call: .
v_call: TRBV20-1

cdr3_aa: CASSLEFRGPRAFF
cdr3_nt: TGCGCCAGCAGCTTGGAGTTCAGGGGACCCCGAGCTTTCTTT
j_call: TRBJ1-1
clone_size: .
d_call: .
v_call: TRBV5-1

cdr3_aa: CSVGDSNQPQHF
cdr3_nt: TGCAGCGTTGGGGATAGCAATCAGCCCCAGCATTTT
j_call: TRBJ1-5
clone_size: many
d_call: .
v_call: TRBV29-1

cdr3_aa: CASSLVRETQYF
cdr3_nt: TGTGCCAGCAGCTTAGTCCGTGAGACCCAGTACTTC
j_call: TRBJ2-5
clone_size: many
d_call: .
v_call: TRBV11-2

cdr3_aa: CAWSLKGILDTEAFF
cdr3_nt: TGTGCCTGGAGTCTTAAGGGAATTCTGGACACTGAAGCTTTCTTT
j_call: TRBJ1-1
clone_size: many
d_call: .
v_call: TRBV30

cdr3_aa: CASSRTGGHQPQHF
cdr3_nt: TGTGCCAGCAGTCGCACAGGGGGACATCAGCCCCAGCATTTT
j_call: TRBJ1-5
clone_size: .
d_call: TRBD1
v_call: TRBV27

cdr3_aa: CASILHRELFF
cdr3_nt: TGTGCCAGCATCCTTCATCGGGAGCTGTTTTTT
j_call: TRBJ2-2
clone_size: few
d_call: .
v_call: TRBV28

cdr3_aa: CASTRGGSAGYTF
cdr3_nt: TGTGCCAGTACGAGGGGGGGCTCGGCTGGCTACACCTTC
j_call: TRBJ1-2
clone_size: .
d_call: .
v_call: TRBV25-1

cdr3_aa: CASSPRVSGRPRDTQYF
cdr3_nt: TGTGCCAGCAGTCCTAGGGTTAGCGGGAGGCCAAGGGATACGCAGTATTTT
j_call: TRBJ2-3
clone_size: .
d_call: TRBD2
v_call: TRBV12-3/TRBV12-4

cdr3_aa: CSARQLNTEAFF
cdr3_nt: TGCAGCGCCCGACAGCTTAACACTGAAGCTTTCTTT
j_call: TRBJ1-1
clone_size: .
d_call: .
v_call: TRBV29-1

cdr3_aa: CAISDGQGPYEQYF
cdr3_nt: TGTGCCATCAGTGACGGACAGGGACCCTACGAGCAGTACTTC
j_call: TRBJ2-7
clone_size: .
d_call: TRBD1
v_call: TRBV10-3

cdr3_aa: CASSEQLAGFGTDTQYF
cdr3_nt: TGTGCCAGCAGCGAACAACTAGCGGGATTCGGCACAGATACGCAGTATTTT
j_call: TRBJ2-3
clone_size: .
d_call: TRBD2
v_call: TRBV12-3/TRBV12-4

cdr3_aa: CASSYAGTRNTEAFF
cdr3_nt: TGTGCCAGCAGCTATGCTGGGACAAGGAACACTGAAGCTTTCTTT
j_call: TRBJ1-1
clone_size: .
d_call: .
v_call: TRBV7-9

cdr3_aa: CASSPIPPGAGRHEQYF
cdr3_nt: TGTGCCAGCAGCCCCATCCCCCCGGGGGCAGGGAGGCACGAGCAGTACTTC
j_call: TRBJ2-7
clone_size: .
d_call: .
v_call: TRBV7-6

cdr3_aa: CASSEQVAGDQHEQFF
cdr3_nt: TGTGCCAGCAGTGAACAAGTAGCGGGAGATCAACATGAGCAGTTCTTC
j_call: TRBJ2-1
clone_size: .
d_call: TRBD2
v_call: TRBV6-1

cdr3_aa: CASSQGGEGLNTEAFF
cdr3_nt: TGTGCCAGCAGCCAAGGTGGCGAGGGGTTGAACACTGAAGCTTTCTTT
j_call: TRBJ1-1
clone_size: .
d_call: .
v_call: TRBV2

cdr3_aa: CSVKRSTDTQYF
cdr3_nt: TGCAGCGTTAAGCGGAGCACAGATACGCAGTATTTT
j_call: TRBJ2-3
clone_size: .
d_call: .
v_call: TRBV29-1